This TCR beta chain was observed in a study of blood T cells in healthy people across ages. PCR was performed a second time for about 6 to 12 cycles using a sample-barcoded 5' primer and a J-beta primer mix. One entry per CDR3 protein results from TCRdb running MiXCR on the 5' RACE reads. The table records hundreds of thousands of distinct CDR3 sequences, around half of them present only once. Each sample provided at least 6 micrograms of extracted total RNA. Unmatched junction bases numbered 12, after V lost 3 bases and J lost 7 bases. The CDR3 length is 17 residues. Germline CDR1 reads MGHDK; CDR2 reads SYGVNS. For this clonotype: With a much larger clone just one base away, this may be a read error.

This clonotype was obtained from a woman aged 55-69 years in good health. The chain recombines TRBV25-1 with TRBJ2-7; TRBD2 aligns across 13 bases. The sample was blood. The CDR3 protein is CASSDPPGGTSGKEQYF. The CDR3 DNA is TGTGCCAGCAGTGACCCGCCAGGGGGGACTAGCGGGAAGGAGCAGTACTTC.